These 24 T cell receptor beta chains originate from one sample sequenced in a study of blood T cell repertoires in COVID-19. Profiling relied on immunoSEQ multiplex PCR, and the TCRdb table lists in-frame clones only, not all of them. Found here are over 250,000 clones, more than 75% of them singletons; the top ten hold 0.95% to 1%. What was sequenced was peripheral blood. Receptors originate from a woman between 40 and 50 years old who had recovered from COVID-19.

The count of this clone is one. This CDR3 is CASSPLQGAGELFF. CDR3 DNA sequence: TGTGCCAGCAGCCCCCTGCAGGGGGCCGGGGAGCTGTTTTTT. This chain joins TRBV9 and TRBJ2-2; 7 bases are a match to TRBD1. From germline, CDR1 is SGDLS and CDR2 YYNGEE. The junction had 6 bases not matched to a gene; V was cut back by 4 bases and J by 6 bases. This CDR3 contains 14 residues.

CDR3 sequence reads: CASSYDRAGWSYEQYV. CDR3 nucleotides: TGTGCCAGCAGTTACGACAGGGCGGGGTGGAGCTACGAGCAGTACGTC. This chain uses TRBV6-2 or TRBV6-3 with TRBJ2-7, with D possibly matching TRBD1 (7 bases). The CDR3 sequence is 16 residues long. In germline, CDR1 is MNHEY, CDR2 SVGEGT. V was pared by 2 bases and J by 3 bases, with 17 bases between.

This clone has a handful of counts. V usage is TRBV30 and J usage is TRBJ2-5; 8 nucleotides agree with TRBD2. The J segment lost 5 bases and the V segment lost 0 bases, leaving 14 bases of the junction unmatched. Germline assignment: CDR1 GTSNPN and CDR2 SVGIG (reference sequence). The CDR3 runs to 17 residues. CDR3 sequence (DNA): TGTGCCTGGAGTGTGGGTTTTGCGGGAGGCCGTGGGGAGACCCAGTACTTC. It codes for CAWSVGFAGGRGETQYF.

J is TRBJ1-5 and V is TRBV6-5; D not resolved. There are 12 residues in the CDR3. V dropped 0 bases and J dropped 7 bases, with 4 bases sitting between them. CDR1 MNHEY and CDR2 SVGAGI come from the germline V gene. The DNA of the CDR3 is TGTGCCAGCAGTTACTCGGGCCAGCCCCAGCATTTT. Its protein is CASSYSGQPQHF.

The chain employs TRBV30 and TRBJ1-2; D is uncertain. V lost 5 bases to trimming and J lost 6 bases, with 16 bases between them. This CDR3 spans 13 amino acids. CDR1 and CDR2 from the germline V gene are GTSNPN and SVGIG (reference sequence). In DNA, the CDR3 is TGTGCCTGGGACCCGGGGTGGAACCATGGCTACACCTTC. As protein: CAWDPGWNHGYTF.

The chain links TRBV30 to TRBJ2-5; 11 bases agree with TRBD1. The CDR3 extends over 14 amino acids. The germline V gene encodes CDR1 GTSNPN and CDR2 SVGIG (reference sequence). The V segment lost 1 base and the J segment 9 bases; nucleotides outside the gene matches: 7. CDR3 amino acids: CAWSGGTGGLAQYF. The CDR3 DNA reads TGTGCCTGGAGTGGGGGGACAGGGGGGTTGGCCCAGTACTTC. The full variable domain, with the rest looked up from reference TRBV30 and TRBJ2-5, is SQTIHQWPATLVQPVGSPLSLECTVEGTSNPNLYWYRQAAGRGLQLLFYSVGIGQISSEVPQNLSASRPQDRQFILSSKKLLLSDSGFYLCAWSGGTGGLAQYFGPGTRLLVL.

V and J are TRBV30 and TRBJ1-5; 7 bases are a match to TRBD1. Germline CDR1 reads GTSNPN; CDR2 reads SVGIG (reference sequence). V lost 3 bases, J lost 1 base, and 6 bases stayed unmatched. This CDR3 spans 15 amino acids. CDR3 protein: CAWRPPGQSNQPQHF. The DNA for the CDR3 is TGTGCCTGGAGACCACCGGGACAGAGCAATCAGCCCCAGCATTTT.

The V gene is TRBV12-3 or TRBV12-4, the J gene TRBJ1-2; D remains unclear. This CDR3 is built from 12 residues. Trimming stripped 5 bases from V and 5 bases from J, with 9 bases between. The CDR3 is CASSPSGYGYTF. CDR3 DNA sequence: TGTGCCAGCAGTCCCTCGGGGTATGGCTACACCTTC.

The V call is TRBV7-2, the J call TRBJ2-6; 13 bases are shared with TRBD2. The germline V gene has CDR1 SGHTA and CDR2 FQGNSA. Trimming at V came to 1 base and at J to 0 bases, leaving 3 bases not matched to a gene. CDR3 size: 19 residues. In DNA form, the CDR3 reads TGTGCCAGCAGCTTAGGGGGACTAGCGGGGAACTCTGGGGCCAACGTCCTGACTTTC. Amino acid sequence: CASSLGGLAGNSGANVLTF.

This clone was seen just once. The rearrangement uses TRBV5-4 and TRBJ2-1; 15 bases map to TRBD2. This CDR3 is 17 amino acids long. CDR1 is SGHNT and CDR2 is YYREEE in the germline V gene (reference sequence). Losses at the gene ends were 4 bases for V and 4 bases for J; bases not matched to a gene: 6. CDR3 DNA sequence: TGTGCCAGCAGCCAGGGACTAGCGGGGGGACAATACAATGAGCAGTTCTTC. As protein: CASSQGLAGGQYNEQFF.

The J gene is TRBJ1-1, the V gene TRBV5-5; D is uncertain. V gave up 4 bases and J gave up 2 bases, with 12 bases separating them. CDR3 size: 14 residues. Germline V CDR1 and CDR2: SGHKS, YYEKEE (reference sequence). The CDR3 here is CASSLRADNTEAFF. CDR3 in DNA: TGTGCCAGCAGCCTCCGCGCCGATAACACTGAAGCTTTCTTT.

The chain links TRBV19 to TRBJ2-1; 7 nucleotides line up with TRBD2. Trimming removed 3 bases from V and 9 bases from J; junction bases left unmatched: 5. The germline CDR1 and CDR2 sequences are LNHDA and SQIVND (reference sequence). The CDR3 is 13 residues long. The CDR3 is CASSIGGGGEQFF. In nucleotides, the CDR3 is TGTGCCAGTAGTATTGGCGGGGGTGGTGAGCAGTTCTTC.

This chain links TRBV7-8 with TRBJ1-5; possibly TRBD1 for D (5 bases). V gave up 3 bases and J gave up 4 bases, with 16 bases separating them. CDR3 length: 16 amino acids. CDR1 is SGHVS, CDR2 FQNEAQ, per germline. CDR3 protein: CASSFRVGVWNQPQHF. CDR3 DNA: TGTGCCAGCAGCTTCCGAGTAGGGGTATGGAATCAGCCCCAGCATTTT.

In the case of this clone: Its ends do not fully match the called genes, so a read error is possible. In DNA, the CDR3 is TGTGCCAGCAGCCAAGAGGGGACTAGTATACTCTTC. It translates to CASSQEGTSILF. The chain has TRBV4-2 and TRBJ2-1; the match to TRBD2 covers 8 bases. The CDR3 is 12 amino acids. The germline V gene encodes CDR1 LGHNA and CDR2 YNFKEQ.

The chain employs TRBV6-2 or TRBV6-3 and TRBJ2-7; 7 bases line up with TRBD1. The CDR3 sequence is 15 residues long. Germline V lookup: CDR1 MNHEY, CDR2 SVGEGT. With V trimmed by 0 bases and J by 7 bases, 9 bases remained unmatched. The CDR3 reads CASSYSGRGLSEQYF. The DNA for the CDR3 is TGTGCCAGCAGTTACTCGGGCAGGGGGTTGTCAGAGCAGTACTTC.

This sequence joins TRBV6-2 or TRBV6-3 and TRBJ1-2; 8 bases match TRBD1. CDR1 is MNHEY and CDR2 is SVGEGT in the germline V gene. This CDR3 comprises 14 residues. After removal of 6 bases from V and 10 bases from J, the junction contained 13 bases not matched to a gene. CDR3 sequence: CASSRDRGPRDYTF. The CDR3 DNA reads TGTGCCAGCAGCCGCGACAGGGGCCCCAGGGACTACACCTTC.

The chain is built from TRBV27 and TRBJ2-1, with 9 bases that match TRBD2. Germline lookup yields CDR1 MNHEY and CDR2 SMNVEV (reference sequence). V gave up 1 base and J gave up 8 bases; unmatched junction bases: 6. The CDR3 totals 15 residues. The CDR3, as DNA: TGTGCCAGCAGTTTATGGGCGGGAGGGGAGGATGAGCAGTTCTTC. This translates into CASSLWAGGEDEQFF.

The chain recombines TRBV2 with TRBJ1-1; D ambiguous. The V and J ends lost 1 base and 4 bases respectively, with 7 bases between them. Germline values: CDR1 SNHLY, CDR2 FYNNEI. The CDR3 loop spans 13 amino acids. CDR3 sequence reads: CASSEGWSTEAFF. In DNA, the CDR3 is TGTGCCAGCAGTGAAGGATGGAGCACTGAAGCTTTCTTT.

The J gene is TRBJ2-1, the V gene TRBV11-2; 9 bases fit TRBD2. The CDR3 covers 15 residues. Germline CDR1 is SGHAT and CDR2 is FQNNGV. After removal of 2 bases from V and 8 bases from J, the junction contained 7 bases not matched to a gene. The CDR3 DNA sequence: TGTGCCAGCAGCTTAATGGCGGGAGGGGGGGATGAGCAGTTCTTC. This gives the protein CASSLMAGGGDEQFF. Supplemented by reference TRBV11-2 and TRBJ2-1, the full variable domain reads EAGVAQSPRYKIIEKRQSVAFWCNPISGHATLYWYQQILGQGPKLLIQFQNNGVVDDSQLPKDRFSAERLKGVDSTLKIQPAKLEDSAVYLCASSLMAGGGDEQFFGPGTRLTVL.

Note on this clone: At one end the junction does not follow the germline gene, possibly because of a read error. The CDR3 loop is CASSLVGQGNTGELFF. The CDR3 nucleotides read TGTGCTAGCAGCTTAGTTGGACAGGGGAACACCGGGGAGCTGTTTTTT. This chain connects TRBV7-7 to TRBJ2-2; 8 bases agree with TRBD1. CDR1 is SSHAT, CDR2 FNYEAQ, per germline (reference sequence). The length of the CDR3 is 16 residues.

The rearrangement links TRBV9 to TRBJ1-1; D may be TRBD1 (5 bases). This CDR3 spans 13 amino acids. CDR1 is SGDLS, CDR2 YYNGEE, per germline. The ends were cut back, 3 bases at V and 2 bases at J, with 8 bases in the middle. CDR3 region: CASSAGVNTEAFF. The CDR3 DNA is TGTGCCAGCAGCGCGGGGGTAAACACTGAAGCTTTCTTT.

This chain connects TRBV2 to TRBJ1-2; D gene uncertain. Germline CDR1 SNHLY, CDR2 FYNNEI. V was shortened by 4 bases and J by 3 bases, with 9 bases between the two germline ends. The CDR3 spans 13 residues. CDR3 sequence: CASSGVGDYGYTF. CDR3 DNA: TGTGCCAGCAGTGGTGTCGGGGACTATGGCTACACCTTC.

This clone was counted a few times. The chain employs TRBV10-3 and TRBJ1-1; D perhaps matches TRBD1 (6 bases). CDR1 is ENHRY, CDR2 SYGVKD, per germline. The CDR3 is 15 amino acids. With 10 bases removed from V and 2 bases from J, the gap between germline ends came to 20 bases. CDR3 amino acids: CATSVTGLGNTEAFF. CDR3 in DNA: TGTGCCACATCGGTCACAGGGTTGGGAAACACTGAAGCTTTCTTT.

This chain links TRBV6-5 with TRBJ1-1; D call uncertain. The V gene's germline CDR1 is MNHEY and CDR2 SVGAGI. The V and J ends lost 7 bases and 6 bases respectively, with 18 bases between them. CDR3 length: 14 residues. CDR3 sequence: CASTPGRQRSEAFF. As DNA, the CDR3 is TGTGCCAGCACCCCCGGCCGACAACGGTCTGAAGCTTTCTTT.